The 30 T cell receptor beta chains below come from one sample, sequenced in a study of blood T cell repertoires in COVID-19. The method was immunoSEQ multiplex PCR; TCRdb's version includes in-frame clones alone and lacks a portion of them. Of approximately 210,000 clones in the sample, almost 85% were seen once. Specimen: PBMCs or T cells enriched from blood (not recorded which). The receptor set was obtained from a man between 35 and 55 years old who had recovered from COVID-19.

The chain joins TRBV30 to TRBJ2-1; tentative D call: TRBD2 (6 bases). The CDR3 consists of 14 residues. Germline loops: CDR1 GTSNPN, CDR2 SVGIG (reference sequence). V shed 2 bases and J shed 5 bases, with 13 bases lying between them. CDR3: CAWSTGRRDNEQFF. As DNA, the CDR3 is TGTGCCTGGAGTACCGGAAGGAGGGACAATGAGCAGTTCTTC.

The V and J genes are TRBV7-9 and TRBJ2-1; 7 bases fit TRBD1. Trimming cost V 5 bases and J 15 bases; bases outside gene matches: 10. The germline CDR1 and CDR2 sequences are SEHNR and FQNEAQ (reference sequence). The CDR3 covers 12 residues. CDR3 amino acids: CASSVRQGDTFF. DNA of the CDR3: TGTGCCAGCAGCGTACGACAGGGTGACACGTTCTTC.

This clone has a count of ten or more. V and J are TRBV6-1 and TRBJ2-4; 7 bases map to TRBD1. The ends lost 2 bases at V and 0 bases at J; junction bases unmatched: 4. The CDR3 spans 16 residues. Germline V CDR1 and CDR2: MNHNS, SASEGT. CDR3 amino acids: CASSERQGLAKNIQYF. As DNA, the CDR3 is TGTGCCAGCAGTGAAAGACAGGGATTAGCCAAAAACATTCAGTACTTC.

This sequence joins TRBV6-6 and TRBJ2-5, with D tentatively TRBD2 (6 bases). V was trimmed by 11 bases and J by 1 base, leaving 14 bases between them. The CDR3 extends over 13 amino acids. Germline V gene lookup returns CDR1 MNHNY and CDR2 SVGAGI (reference sequence). The CDR3 protein is CACGGAAQETQYF. The CDR3 bases are TGTGCCTGCGGAGGGGCGGCCCAAGAGACCCAGTACTTC.

This chain's CDR3 is CASNDRVVTEAFF. The CDR3 nucleotides read TGTGCCAGCAACGACAGGGTGGTCACTGAAGCTTTCTTT. The chain combines TRBV2 with TRBJ1-1; TRBD1 matches 7 bases. Germline V gives CDR1 SNHLY, CDR2 FYNNEI. The CDR3 totals 13 residues. V lost 7 bases, J lost 4 bases, and 6 bases stayed unmatched.

The chain is built from TRBV5-1 and TRBJ2-3, with D tentatively TRBD2 (6 bases). CDR1 and CDR2 (germline): SGHRS, YFSETQ. Between the trimmed V and J ends, which lost 4 bases and 6 bases, there was a span of 15 bases. The CDR3 runs 14 residues. The CDR3 nucleotides are TGCGCCAGCAGCCCTCTCACTAGCTACGATACGCAGTATTTT. Translated: CASSPLTSYDTQYF.

This clone was detected once. The V and J genes are TRBV7-9 and TRBJ1-1, with 7 bases lining up with TRBD1. The V gene's germline CDR1 is SEHNR and CDR2 FQNEAQ (reference sequence). J was trimmed by 1 base and V by 4 bases; bases with no gene match: 3. The CDR3 has 14 amino acids. The CDR3 DNA sequence: TGTGCCAGCAGCTCCCGGGACAGGAACACTGAAGCTTTCTTT. It specifies CASSSRDRNTEAFF.

V usage is TRBV30 and J usage is TRBJ2-7; 7 bases align to TRBD2. V lost 0 bases and J lost 2; bases outside the gene matches: 1. Germline CDR1 reads GTSNPN; CDR2 reads SVGIG (reference sequence). This CDR3 is 13 amino acids long. The CDR3 reads CAWSVRGAYEQYF. CDR3 in DNA: TGTGCCTGGAGTGTACGGGGGGCCTACGAGCAGTACTTC.

The chain has TRBV6-2 or TRBV6-3 and TRBJ2-4; TRBD2 agrees at 8 bases. Germline V CDR1 and CDR2: MNHEY, SVGEGT. V lost 4 bases to trimming and J lost 3 bases; unmatched junction nucleotides: 11. There are 17 residues in the CDR3. In DNA form, the CDR3 reads TGTGCCAGCAGTTCAACGCTACGGGGGGGCGGCAAAAACATTCAGTACTTC. Its translation: CASSSTLRGGGKNIQYF.

This clone has only one observation. V and J are TRBV7-2 and TRBJ1-2, with TRBD1 matching 11 bases. V lost 1 base and J lost 8; bases outside the gene matches: 3. Germline lookup yields CDR1 SGHTA and CDR2 FQGNSA. This CDR3 has 14 amino acids. The CDR3 DNA reads as TGTGCCAGCAGCTTAGATAGGACAGGGGGCGGCTACACCTTC. It codes for CASSLDRTGGGYTF.

J is TRBJ1-1 and V is TRBV6-5; 8 bases align to TRBD1. The CDR3 length is 14 residues. J lost 1 base, V lost 6 bases, and 4 bases had no gene match. The germline V gene encodes CDR1 MNHEY and CDR2 SVGAGI. The CDR3 nucleotides are TGTGCCAGCAGGGCAGGGGGCGCGAACACTGAAGCTTTCTTT. It yields the protein CASRAGGANTEAFF.

The rearrangement uses TRBV5-4 and TRBJ2-2; 12 nucleotides match TRBD2. Germline V CDR1 and CDR2: SGHNT, YYREEE (reference sequence). J gave up 7 bases and V 5 bases, and 15 bases lay outside the gene matches. This CDR3 spans 18 amino acids. The CDR3 loop is CASRKKGGTSGLVGELFF. For the CDR3, the DNA is TGTGCCAGCAGAAAAAAGGGCGGGACTAGCGGGTTGGTCGGGGAGCTGTTTTTT.

This clone was seen only a few times. The CDR3: CSASHGVEDSPLHF. The CDR3 coding sequence is TGCAGTGCTAGTCATGGGGTGGAGGATTCACCCCTCCACTTT. This chain joins TRBV20-1 and TRBJ1-6; D is undetermined. V was trimmed by 3 bases and J by 8 bases, leaving 14 bases between them. CDR3 length: 14 amino acids. Looked up from germline, CDR1 is DFQATT and CDR2 is SNEGSKA (reference sequence).

This clone has a handful of counts. This chain uses TRBV28 with TRBJ1-2; 8 bases agree with TRBD1. This CDR3 is built from 13 residues. V gave up 2 bases and J gave up 8 bases; unmatched junction bases: 4. Looked up from germline, CDR1 is MDHEN and CDR2 is SYDVKM. The CDR3 is CASSLDRGKGYTF. The CDR3 bases are TGTGCCAGCAGTTTAGACAGGGGAAAGGGCTACACCTTC.

This chain links TRBV2 with TRBJ2-2; 10 nucleotides agree with TRBD1. The V segment lost 4 bases and the J segment 5 bases; nucleotides outside the gene matches: 4. This CDR3 region has 15 residues. Per the germline V gene, CDR1 is SNHLY and CDR2 is FYNNEI. The CDR3 is CASSGGTGETGELFF. The CDR3, as DNA: TGTGCCAGCAGTGGGGGGACAGGGGAAACCGGGGAGCTGTTTTTT. Based on the CDR3 plus reference TRBV2 and TRBJ2-2, the full variable domain is EPEVTQTPSHQVTQMGQEVILRCVPISNHLYFYWYRQILGQKVEFLVSFYNNEISEKSEIFDDQFSVERPDGSNFTLKIRSTKLEDSAMYFCASSGGTGETGELFFGEGSRLTVL.

The chain carries TRBV7-3 and TRBJ2-7, with 12 bases identical to TRBD1. CDR1 and CDR2 from the germline V gene are SGHTA and FQGTGA. V lost 4 bases to trimming and J lost 12 bases; unmatched junction nucleotides: 10. The CDR3 spans 14 residues. The DNA of the CDR3 is TGTGCCAGCAGCTACTCACCGGGACAGGGGGCACTGTACTTC. This encodes CASSYSPGQGALYF. Together with reference TRBV7-3 and TRBJ2-7, the CDR3 gives the full variable domain: GAGVSQTPSNKVTEKGKYVELRCDPISGHTALYWYRQSLGQGPEFLIYFQGTGAADDSGLPNDRFFAVRPEGSVSTLKIQRTERGDSAVYLCASSYSPGQGALYFGPGTRLTVT.

The chain has TRBV15 and TRBJ2-7; 8 positions match TRBD2. This CDR3 comprises 16 residues. V was clipped by 1 base and J by 0 bases; unmatched bases: 5. The germline V gene encodes CDR1 LNHNV and CDR2 YYDKDF (reference sequence). CDR3 region: CATSRGGGTSSYEQYF. The CDR3 bases are TGTGCCACCAGCAGAGGGGGTGGGACTAGCTCCTACGAGCAGTACTTC.

In its sample, this clone was seen a few times. The chain links TRBV7-9 to TRBJ2-2; 7 nucleotides align to TRBD2. Per germline, CDR1 SEHNR and CDR2 FQNEAQ (reference sequence). CDR3 length: 16 residues. J lost 0 bases, V lost 1 base, and 2 bases had no gene match. The CDR3 sequence: CASSLGGRANTGELFF. The CDR3 nucleotides are TGTGCCAGCAGCTTAGGAGGGAGGGCGAACACCGGGGAGCTGTTTTTT.

This clone was counted between two and nine times. The rearrangement uses TRBV6-1 and TRBJ2-7, with a possible D match to TRBD2 (5 bases). The CDR3 runs to 18 residues. Germline V lookup: CDR1 MNHNS, CDR2 SASEGT. The ends were cut back, 1 base at V and 3 bases at J, with 22 bases in the middle. The CDR3 reads CASSEVAGSLTLNYEQYF. The CDR3 nucleotides are TGTGCCAGCAGTGAAGTGGCGGGCAGCCTCACATTAAACTACGAGCAGTACTTC.

The chain recombines TRBV10-3 with TRBJ1-2; no definite D call. The CDR3 extends over 14 amino acids. The V gene's germline CDR1 is ENHRY and CDR2 SYGVKD. V was cut by 0 bases and J by 4 bases, with 9 bases left in between. CDR3 nucleotides: TGTGCCATCAGTGAGTCCGGGAGCGCCTATGGCTACACCTTC. The encoded protein is CAISESGSAYGYTF.

The rearrangement joins TRBV5-1 to TRBJ1-2; 7 nucleotides align to TRBD1. CDR1 is SGHRS and CDR2 is YFSETQ in the germline V gene. This CDR3 spans 14 amino acids. V lost 0 bases, J lost 6 bases, and 5 bases stayed unmatched. The CDR3, as DNA: TGCGCCAGCAGCTTGGGAGGGGGCGGAAATGGCTACACCTTC. Its protein is CASSLGGGGNGYTF.

V is TRBV7-9 and J is TRBJ2-5; D not resolved. The CDR3 totals 13 residues. V was shortened by 1 base and J by 4 bases, with 7 bases between the two germline ends. Germline CDR1 and CDR2: SEHNR and FQNEAQ (reference sequence). The CDR3 loop is CASSLVHLETQYF. CDR3 in DNA: TGTGCCAGCAGCTTAGTACACCTAGAGACCCAGTACTTC.

This rearrangement joins TRBV27 to TRBJ2-7, with TRBD1 matching 8 bases. V was clipped by 5 bases and J by 0 bases; unmatched bases: 9. The germline V gene encodes CDR1 MNHEY and CDR2 SMNVEV (reference sequence). The CDR3 spans 16 residues. CDR3 DNA sequence: TGTGCCAGCAGTCCTCCTTGGACAGGGCTCTCCTACGAGCAGTACTTC. It codes for CASSPPWTGLSYEQYF.

This clone was seen only a few times. Other nucleotide sequences from this sample produce the same CDR3. This chain joins TRBV7-2 and TRBJ2-1; 9 bases align to TRBD2. The length of the CDR3 is 15 residues. Germline V lookup: CDR1 SGHTA, CDR2 FQGNSA. V shed 3 bases, J shed 5 bases, and the junction held 5 bases outside the gene matches. CDR3 sequence reads: CASSLGLAGNNEQFF. The CDR3 DNA reads TGTGCCAGCAGCTTGGGCCTAGCGGGGAACAATGAGCAGTTCTTC.

The chain links TRBV5-1 to TRBJ1-1; the D is unclear. This CDR3 comprises 14 residues. Trimming took 1 base from V and 3 from J, leaving 10 bases between them. Germline CDR1 is SGHRS and CDR2 is YFSETQ. CDR3 sequence: CASSLRERYTEAFF. The CDR3 region has the DNA TGCGCCAGCAGCTTGCGAGAGAGATACACTGAAGCTTTCTTT.

The CDR3 bases are TGTGCCAGCAGCTTAGGGGAGGCCTACGAGCAGTACTTC. As protein: CASSLGEAYEQYF. The gene calls are TRBV7-9 and TRBJ2-7; TRBD2 is a possible D gene (6 bases). The CDR3 runs 13 residues. V gave up 1 base and J gave up 2 bases, with 6 bases separating them. Germline V gene lookup returns CDR1 SEHNR and CDR2 FQNEAQ (reference sequence).

This clone was seen a handful of times. The gene calls are TRBV3-1 (or the pseudogene TRBV3-2) and TRBJ1-3, with D tentatively TRBD1 (6 bases). The CDR3 length is 15 residues. The germline V and J ends were trimmed by 0 bases and 3 bases, with 9 bases remaining between them. From germline, CDR1 is LGHDT and CDR2 YNNKEL (reference sequence). The CDR3 DNA reads TGTGCCAGCAGCCAAGAGGGGGGGCTTGGAAACACCATATATTTT. Translation gives CASSQEGGLGNTIYF.

The chain couples TRBV6-5 to TRBJ1-3, with no clear D. V lost 3 bases and J lost 0, with 6 bases in between. Germline lookup yields CDR1 MNHEY and CDR2 SVGAGI. The CDR3 consists of 14 residues. The CDR3 sequence is CASSYKLSGNTIYF. The CDR3 nucleotides are TGTGCCAGCAGTTATAAGCTCTCTGGAAACACCATATATTTT.

This chain connects TRBV5-6 to TRBJ2-7, with D perhaps matching TRBD1 (6 bases). In germline, CDR1 is SGHDT, CDR2 YYEEEE. Trimming removed 2 bases at V and 0 bases at J, with 9 bases between. This CDR3 region has 14 residues. This chain's CDR3 is CASSFDRSSYEQYF. DNA for the CDR3: TGTGCCAGCAGCTTCGACAGGAGCTCCTACGAGCAGTACTTC.

The rearrangement joins TRBV5-6 to TRBJ2-1; possible D gene TRBD1, 6 bases. CDR3 length: 14 amino acids. CDR1 is SGHDT, CDR2 YYEEEE, per germline. Trimming took 6 bases from V and 0 from J, leaving 10 bases between them. The CDR3 sequence is CASNDRSSYNEQFF. The DNA for the CDR3 is TGTGCCAGCAACGACAGGTCCTCCTACAATGAGCAGTTCTTC.